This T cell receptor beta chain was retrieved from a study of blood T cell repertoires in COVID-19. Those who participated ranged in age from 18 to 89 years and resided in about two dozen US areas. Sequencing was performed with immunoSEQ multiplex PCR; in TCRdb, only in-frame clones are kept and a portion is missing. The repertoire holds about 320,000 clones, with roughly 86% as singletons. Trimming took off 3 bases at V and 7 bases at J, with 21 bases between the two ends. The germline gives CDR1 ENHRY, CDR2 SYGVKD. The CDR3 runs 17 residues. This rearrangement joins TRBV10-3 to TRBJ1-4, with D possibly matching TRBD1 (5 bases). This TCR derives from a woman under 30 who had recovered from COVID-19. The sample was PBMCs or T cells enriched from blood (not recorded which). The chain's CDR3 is CAISDTALAGPIEKLFF. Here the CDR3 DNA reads TGTGCCATCAGTGACACGGCTTTGGCAGGGCCTATTGAAAAACTGTTTTTT.